Below, 19 T cell receptor beta chains from the same sample are listed, as sequenced in a study of OX40 agonist ivuxolimab in advanced cancers. Using immunoSEQ multiplex PCR, the repertoire was profiled, and TCRdb retains in-frame clones only, with some absent. The profile shows 80,000 to 100,000 clones, approximately 86% of them singletons. Sequences were derived from CD4+ or CD8+ T cells sorted from blood, sampled in a trial of the OX40 agonist ivuxolimab. All receptors come from an adult with an advanced solid tumor such as melanoma, head and neck, liver or kidney cancer.

The chain couples TRBV19 to TRBJ1-5; D may be TRBD1 (5 bases). Germline V gene lookup returns CDR1 LNHDA and CDR2 SQIVND (reference sequence). The ends were cut back, 3 bases at V and 4 bases at J, with 16 bases in the middle. The CDR3 loop spans 16 amino acids. CDR3 amino acids: CASSMGGSAGNQPQHF. DNA for the CDR3: TGTGCCAGTAGTATGGGGGGTTCGGCAGGAAATCAGCCCCAGCATTTT.

The chain uses TRBV6-5 and TRBJ2-1; TRBD1 is a possible D gene (5 bases). The CDR3 extends over 13 amino acids. The germline V and J ends were trimmed by 2 bases and 10 bases, with 12 bases remaining between them. Germline V lookup: CDR1 MNHEY, CDR2 SVGAGI. The CDR3 is CASSYRRRTEQFF. Here the CDR3 DNA reads TGTGCCAGCAGTTACCGGAGAAGGACAGAGCAGTTCTTC.

The chain is built from TRBV21-1 and TRBJ2-7; TRBD2 was called by the table and not checked on the DNA. TRBV21-1 is labeled a pseudogene. The CDR3 loop spans 14 amino acids. CDR3: CASSTPGGRNEQYV. The CDR3 nucleotides are TGTGCCAGCAGCACGCCAGGAGGGAGGAACGAGCAGTACGTC.

The chain links TRBV6-5 to TRBJ1-3; no reliable D call. The CDR3 is made up of 14 amino acids. CDR1 and CDR2 (germline): MNHEY, SVGAGI. The V gene lost 6 bases and the J gene lost 2 bases, with 11 bases spanning the gap. The CDR3 is CASRISTTGNTIYF. CDR3 nucleotides: TGTGCCAGCAGGATTTCAACCACTGGAAACACCATATATTTT.

For the CDR3, the DNA is TGCGCCAGCAGCCAACTAACAGGGGGCCAAGGCTATGGCTACACCTTC. This codes for CASSQLTGGQGYGYTF. V usage is TRBV4-3 and J usage is TRBJ1-2; TRBD1 matches at 9 bases. Germline V gene sequence: CDR1 LGHNA, CDR2 YSLEER. The CDR3 length is 16 residues. The trim removed 2 bases at V and 4 bases at J, leaving 8 bases unmatched.

The chain links TRBV5-4 to TRBJ1-3, with D uncertain. The CDR3 sequence is 17 residues long. Germline V gives CDR1 SGHNT, CDR2 YYREEE (reference sequence). V shed 0 bases and J shed 2 bases, with 15 bases lying between them. The CDR3 here is CASSLGPPGVTGNTIYF. Written as DNA, the CDR3 is TGTGCCAGCAGCTTGGGTCCCCCGGGAGTGACTGGAAACACCATATATTTT.

This chain uses TRBV28 with TRBJ1-4; D call uncertain. V was cut by 9 bases and J by 6 bases, with 8 bases left in between. The germline V gene encodes CDR1 MDHEN and CDR2 SYDVKM. The CDR3 totals 11 residues. The DNA of the CDR3 is TGTGCCAGTAACAAGTATGAAAAACTGTTTTTT. Residues: CASNKYEKLFF.

The rearrangement joins TRBV10-1 to TRBJ2-2; the D gene is possibly TRBD2 (6 bases). V was trimmed by 3 bases and J by 6 bases, leaving 11 bases between them. Germline V CDR1 and CDR2: WNHNN, SYGVQD (reference sequence). CDR3 length: 14 residues. CDR3 sequence (DNA): TGCGCCAGCAGTGAAGCTAGGAGGGCCGGGGAGCTGTTTTTT. Translated, it gives CASSEARRAGELFF.

V is TRBV7-2 and J is TRBJ1-1, with D perhaps TRBD1 (5 bases). Trimming pared 5 bases from V and 10 bases from J, leaving 17 bases between. Germline loops: CDR1 SGHTA, CDR2 FQGNSA. CDR3 length equals 13 residues. The CDR3 bases are TGTGCCAGCAGCCCCACGGGGACTAGGGTAGCTTTCTTT. It yields the protein CASSPTGTRVAFF.

V usage is TRBV6-1 and J usage is TRBJ2-1; D unresolved. Trimming shortened V by 0 bases and J by 8 bases, and 11 bases separated the two germline ends. Germline assignment: CDR1 MNHNS and CDR2 SASEGT. This CDR3 is built from 14 residues. The CDR3 here is CASSEAAQGYEQFF. The CDR3 nucleotides read TGTGCCAGCAGTGAAGCGGCCCAAGGGTATGAGCAGTTCTTC.

The genes are TRBV5-1 and TRBJ2-7, with D unresolved. The CDR3 is made up of 15 amino acids. Germline V gives CDR1 SGHRS, CDR2 YFSETQ. V lost 5 bases, J lost 2 bases, and 17 bases lay in between. Here the CDR3 reads CASSFSTPDAYEQYV. The DNA for the CDR3 is TGCGCCAGCAGTTTTTCTACCCCCGACGCCTACGAGCAGTACGTC.

This rearrangement joins TRBV5-1 to TRBJ2-1, with 14 bases fitting TRBD2. Germline-derived CDR1 and CDR2 are SGHRS and YFSETQ. CDR3 size: 15 residues. With 2 bases clipped from V and 8 bases from J, the junction kept 3 bases outside the gene matches. CDR3 in DNA: TGCGCCAGCAGCTTAGGACTAGCGGGAGGCGATGAGCAGTTCTTC. Protein: CASSLGLAGGDEQFF. Full variable domain (missing parts from reference TRBV5-1 and TRBJ2-1): KAGVTQTPRYLIKTRGQQVTLSCSPISGHRSVSWYQQTPGQGLQFLFEYFSETQRNKGNFPGRFSGRQFSNSRSEMNVSTLELGDSALYLCASSLGLAGGDEQFFGPGTRLTVL.

This chain joins TRBV5-4 and TRBJ2-5; 10 nucleotides match TRBD1. CDR3 length: 16 residues. Germline V lookup: CDR1 SGHNT, CDR2 YYREEE (reference sequence). Trimming took 4 bases from V and 5 from J; bases not matched to a gene: 11. In nucleotides, the CDR3 is TGTGCCAGCAGCGCGGGGGGCGACAGGGGGCTGGAGACCCAGTACTTC. This translates into CASSAGGDRGLETQYF.

This chain links TRBV5-4 with TRBJ2-7; TRBD2 aligns across 9 bases. J lost 0 bases, V lost 3 bases, and 7 bases had no gene match. The length of the CDR3 is 16 residues. Germline V gene sequence: CDR1 SGHNT, CDR2 YYREEE (reference sequence). CDR3 DNA: TGTGCCAGCAGCTCCGGCGCGGGGGGGGGCTCCTACGAGCAGTACGTC. It is translated as CASSSGAGGGSYEQYV.

This sequence joins TRBV7-8 and TRBJ1-6, with D tentatively TRBD1 (6 bases). Per the germline V gene, CDR1 is SGHVS and CDR2 is FQNEAQ. V lost 4 bases and J lost 9, with 16 bases in between. There are 15 residues in the CDR3. CDR3 DNA sequence: TGTGCCAGCAGCTCAGGGGCCGGGAGGGCTTCACCCCTCCACTTT. Its translation: CASSSGAGRASPLHF.

The J gene is TRBJ1-5, the V gene TRBV19; 8 bases agree with TRBD1. This CDR3 has 16 amino acids. V dropped 4 bases and J dropped 7; count of bases not matched to a gene: 12. In germline, CDR1 is LNHDA, CDR2 SQIVND (reference sequence). CDR3 nucleotide sequence: TGTGCCAGTAGTACCCTCAACGGACAGGGCCGGCAGCCCCAGCATTTT. Encoded protein: CASSTLNGQGRQPQHF.

This clone appeared a few times. The chain joins TRBV30 to TRBJ2-7, with TRBD2 as a possible D gene (5 bases). In germline, CDR1 is GTSNPN, CDR2 SVGIG (reference sequence). The CDR3 totals 12 residues. The V gene lost 0 bases and the J gene lost 3 bases, with 6 bases spanning the gap. CDR3 loop: CAWSVAGYEQYF. The CDR3 DNA follows: TGTGCCTGGAGTGTGGCGGGCTACGAGCAGTACTTC.

The chain uses TRBV28 and TRBJ1-1; possibly TRBD1 for D (5 bases). The CDR3 has 14 residues. Per germline, CDR1 MDHEN and CDR2 SYDVKM. Between the trimmed V and J ends, which lost 5 bases and 1 base, there was a span of 11 bases. CDR3 region: CASSLGDTNTEAFF. The CDR3 bases are TGTGCCAGCAGTCTAGGGGATACGAACACTGAAGCTTTCTTT.

V is TRBV5-1 and J is TRBJ2-5; no reliable D call. The CDR3 runs 14 residues. V was trimmed by 0 bases and J by 2 bases, leaving 8 bases between them. Germline CDR1 SGHRS, CDR2 YFSETQ. This CDR3 reads CASSLGQVQETQYF. The CDR3 DNA reads as TGCGCCAGCAGCTTGGGTCAGGTACAAGAGACCCAGTACTTC.